The next 16 T cell receptor beta chains were all read from a single sample in a study of T cells in Graves' hyperthyroidism and ophthalmopathy. The investigators amplified TCR beta CDR3 regions from RNA transcripts. Using the HTBI primer set, a first-round RT-PCR was run on the TCR CDR3. TCRdb reprocessed the multiplex PCR reads with MiXCR, giving one entry per CDR3 protein. In the table there are about 350,000 distinct CDR3 sequences, about 13% of which are singletons. The sample taken for sequencing was blood. The receptors here all came from a woman aged 40 to 55 with Graves' ophthalmopathy.

With regard to this clonotype: A single base separates this from a much larger clone, so it may be a read error. The V gene is TRBV24-1, the J gene TRBJ2-3; unclear D gene. Germline V gene sequence: CDR1 KGHDR, CDR2 SFDVKD. This CDR3 has 16 residues. The CDR3 sequence is CATSHFRVDGTDTQYF. Here the CDR3 DNA reads TGTGCCACCAGTCATTTTCGCGTCGACGGCACAGATACGCAGTATTTT.

Ten or more counts support this clonotype. The chain links TRBV7-2 to TRBJ1-1; the D gene is possibly TRBD1 (6 bases). This CDR3 is 15 amino acids long. The germline V gene encodes CDR1 SGHTA and CDR2 FQGNSA. The germline V and J ends were trimmed by 0 bases and 1 base, with 9 bases remaining between them. CDR3 loop: CASSLARTANTEAFF. The DNA for the CDR3 is TGTGCCAGCAGCTTAGCCCGGACAGCGAACACTGAAGCTTTCTTT.

This clonotype was recorded at least ten times. The chain couples TRBV12-3 or TRBV12-4 to TRBJ1-5; possible D gene TRBD1, 5 bases. This CDR3 is built from 16 residues. V lost 5 bases to trimming and J lost 2 bases, with 16 bases between them. The CDR3 region is CASSHSAGSGNQPQHF. For the CDR3, the DNA is TGTGCCAGCAGTCATTCTGCAGGGTCCGGCAATCAGCCCCAGCATTTT.

This clonotype was seen at least ten times. The chain links TRBV6-5 to TRBJ2-7, with 7 bases lining up with TRBD2. Germline V gives CDR1 MNHEY, CDR2 SVGAGI. The CDR3 contains 16 residues. J gave up 3 bases and V 0 bases, and 8 bases lay outside the gene matches. CDR3 residues: CASSYSARGVGYEQYF. The CDR3 nucleotides are TGTGCCAGCAGTTACTCGGCTCGGGGGGTTGGCTACGAGCAGTACTTC.

This clonotype was counted ten times or more. The chain combines TRBV28 with TRBJ2-7; D may be TRBD2 (5 bases). Per germline, CDR1 MDHEN and CDR2 SYDVKM. Trimming cost V 4 bases and J 3 bases, with 10 bases left between them. The CDR3 is 13 amino acids. The CDR3 nucleotides are TGTGCCAGCAGTTCACCGGGGTTCTACGAGCAGTACTTC. It codes for CASSSPGFYEQYF. The entire variable domain, with the rest obtained from reference TRBV28 and TRBJ2-7, is as follows: DVKVTQSSRYLVKRTGEKVFLECVQDMDHENMFWYRQDPGLGLRLIYFSYDVKMKEKGDIPEGYSVSREKKERFSLILESASTNQTSMYLCASSSPGFYEQYFGPGTRLTVT.

This clonotype appeared many times. This chain uses TRBV12-3 or TRBV12-4 with TRBJ1-1; D not certain. V lost 5 bases and J 6 bases, leaving 16 bases between the germline ends. This CDR3 is built from 14 residues. CDR3 in amino acids: CASSPGWDNAEAFF. The CDR3 DNA sequence: TGTGCCAGCAGTCCTGGGTGGGATAACGCTGAAGCTTTCTTT.

The sample holds many counts of this clonotype. The chain uses TRBV11-3 and TRBJ2-1; no clear D gene. The germline CDR1 and CDR2 sequences are SGHNT and YENEEA. This CDR3 contains 16 residues. Between the trimmed V and J ends, which lost 0 bases and 0 bases, there was a span of 9 bases. The CDR3 reads CASSLEGGSSYNEQFF. The CDR3 region has the DNA TGTGCCAGCAGCTTAGAAGGCGGTAGCTCCTACAATGAGCAGTTCTTC. Together with reference TRBV11-3 and TRBJ2-1, the CDR3 gives the full variable domain: EAGVVQSPRYKIIEKKQPVAFWCNPISGHNTLYWYLQNLGQGPELLIRYENEEAVDDSQLPKDRFSAERLKGVDSTLKIQPAELGDSAVYLCASSLEGGSSYNEQFFGPGTRLTVL.

This clonotype was picked up many times. The rearrangement joins TRBV6-1 to TRBJ2-5; TRBD2 matches at 13 bases. Germline values: CDR1 MNHNS, CDR2 SASEGT. This CDR3 has 17 amino acids. The V and J ends lost 6 bases and 1 base, in that order; junction bases with no gene match: 8. The CDR3 region is CASSLGLAGVFQETQYF. The CDR3 DNA reads TGTGCCAGCAGCCTAGGACTAGCGGGGGTGTTCCAAGAGACCCAGTACTTC.

In the case of this clonotype: This may come from a read error, since a much larger clone is one base off. The chain combines TRBV20-1 with TRBJ2-7, with 10 bases aligning to TRBD2. Germline CDR1 is DFQATT and CDR2 is SNEGSKA (reference sequence). The V and J ends lost 3 bases and 7 bases, in that order; junction bases with no gene match: 6. The CDR3 has 13 residues. The CDR3 DNA reads as TGCAGTGCTAGCTCAGCGGGGGGGCGGGAGCAGTACTTC. Its translation: CSASSAGGREQYF.

This clonotype was found a few times. J is TRBJ2-1 and V is TRBV29-1, with 10 bases that match TRBD2. Trimming cost V 6 bases and J 7 bases; bases outside gene matches: 9. The CDR3 is made up of 14 amino acids. Germline values: CDR1 SQVTM, CDR2 ANQGSEA. CDR3 region: CSVVIAGGLNEQFF. CDR3 bases: TGCAGCGTCGTTATAGCGGGGGGTCTTAATGAGCAGTTCTTC.

This clonotype was counted at least ten times. This chain links TRBV2 with TRBJ2-1, with no clear D. Germline CDR1 and CDR2: SNHLY and FYNNEI. This CDR3 has 12 residues. Trimming left V 3 bases short and J 6 bases short, with 6 bases between. This CDR3 is CASSDNSNEQFF. CDR3 nucleotide sequence: TGTGCCAGCAGTGATAACTCCAATGAGCAGTTCTTC.

V usage is TRBV28 and J usage is TRBJ2-5; possible D gene TRBD1, 6 bases. Germline V lookup: CDR1 MDHEN, CDR2 SYDVKM. The V gene lost 3 bases and the J gene lost 1 base, with 12 bases spanning the gap. The CDR3 runs to 15 residues. In nucleotides, the CDR3 is TGTGCCAGCAGTTTGTATCTGGGGGCCCAAGAGACCCAGTACTTC. Translation: CASSLYLGAQETQYF.

This clonotype was seen many times. The rearrangement links TRBV29-1 to TRBJ2-1, with 9 positions matching TRBD1. Germline CDR1 and CDR2: SQVTM and ANQGSEA. V lost 4 bases and J lost 6; bases outside the gene matches: 7. The CDR3 has 14 amino acids. CDR3: CSVAGTGNINEQFF. The CDR3 DNA reads as TGCAGCGTTGCCGGGACAGGGAATATCAATGAGCAGTTCTTC.

This chain uses TRBV6-1 with TRBJ2-6; D not certain. V was cut by 7 bases and J by 0 bases, with 10 bases left in between. CDR1 is MNHNS, CDR2 SASEGT, per germline. The CDR3 runs 15 residues. The CDR3 here is CASTQDRSGANVLTF. Written as DNA, the CDR3 is TGTGCCAGCACCCAGGACCGCTCTGGGGCCAACGTCCTGACTTTC.

This clonotype appeared many times. The rearrangement links TRBV20-1 to TRBJ2-5; D may be TRBD2 (6 bases). This CDR3 contains 14 residues. V was shortened by 5 bases and J by 4 bases, with 17 bases between the two germline ends. CDR1 is DFQATT and CDR2 is SNEGSKA in the germline V gene (reference sequence). The CDR3 sequence is CSAPGRGSTETQYF. The CDR3 nucleotides read TGCAGTGCTCCAGGGCGGGGATCGACAGAGACCCAGTACTTC.

This clonotype appeared a few times. The V call is TRBV3-1, the J call TRBJ1-2; D not certain. The CDR3 totals 17 residues. In germline, CDR1 is LGHDT, CDR2 YNNKEL (reference sequence). V gave up 0 bases and J gave up 4 bases, with 18 bases separating them. CDR3 in DNA: TGTGCCAGCAGCCAAGATCCGCGCGGGGATGCTTTCTATGGCTACACCTTC. Translating it yields CASSQDPRGDAFYGYTF.